The rows below give T cell receptor beta chains drawn from one sample of a study of Ad26.COV2.S vaccination and SARS-CoV-2 variants. Using immunoSEQ multiplex PCR, the repertoire was profiled, and TCRdb retains in-frame clones only, with some absent. The table has 200,000 to 250,000 clones, approximately 90% seen once. The sequencing here drew on peripheral blood, taken in a trial of Ad26.COV2.S vaccine versus placebo. The receptors were gathered from a person aged 18-60 years who received the Ad26.COV2.S COVID-19 vaccine or a placebo. Both conserved end residues are part of each CDR3. The D gene is left open where the match is weak. Clone size, where shown, is once, few, many, or a class for clones that have expanded.

-	TRBV9	TRBD1	TRBJ1-2	CASSARQGVPYGYTF	TGTGCCAGCAGCGCTAGACAGGGGGTTCCCTATGGCTACACCTTC
-	TRBV10-3	-	TRBJ2-1	CATSGSDPYNEQFF	TGTGCCACCTCAGGTAGCGATCCCTACAATGAGCAGTTCTTC
-	TRBV11-2	TRBD2	TRBJ2-1	CASSFGGSSYNEQFF	TGTGCCAGCAGCTTTGGCGGGAGCTCCTACAATGAGCAGTTCTTC
-	TRBV19	-	TRBJ2-5	CASSLQQETQYF	TGTGCCAGTAGCCTCCAACAAGAGACCCAGTACTTC
-	TRBV10-3	-	TRBJ2-1	CAIRTTDRDNEQFF	TGTGCCATCAGGACCACGGACCGCGACAATGAGCAGTTCTTC
-	TRBV27	TRBD1	TRBJ1-5	CASSIPRQGGLSNQPQHF	TGTGCCAGCAGTATCCCACGACAGGGAGGCCTATCCAATCAGCCCCAGCATTTT
-	TRBV7-2	-	TRBJ2-5	CASSSFRGGNEETQYF	TGTGCCAGCAGCTCCTTTAGGGGGGGAAACGAAGAGACCCAGTACTTC
-	TRBV18	-	TRBJ2-1	CASSPDSSYNEQFF	TGTGCCAGCTCTCCTGACTCATCCTACAATGAGCAGTTCTTC
-	TRBV9	TRBD2	TRBJ2-2	CASSVPGLAGLPGELFF	TGTGCCAGCAGCGTACCGGGACTAGCGGGATTACCCGGGGAGCTGTTTTTT
-	TRBV12-3/TRBV12-4	-	TRBJ1-2	CASSYVANYGYTF	TGTGCCAGCAGTTATGTAGCTAACTATGGCTACACCTTC
-	TRBV19	-	TRBJ2-4	CASSKEILAKNIQYF	TGTGCCAGTAGTAAGGAGATACTAGCCAAAAACATTCAGTACTTC
-	TRBV6-5	-	TRBJ1-2	CASSYHSSGGYGYTF	TGTGCCAGCAGTTACCACTCGTCGGGGGGCTATGGCTACACCTTC
-	TRBV6-1	TRBD2	TRBJ2-1	CASSEAVAGGYNEQFF	TGTGCCAGCAGTGAGGCGGTAGCGGGAGGGTACAATGAGCAGTTCTTC
-	TRBV19	-	TRBJ2-5	CASSWGSGETQYF	TGTGCCAGTTCGTGGGGATCTGGAGAGACCCAGTACTTC
-	TRBV6-1	-	TRBJ1-1	CASSWVTEAFF	TGTGCCAGCAGTTGGGTTACTGAAGCTTTCTTT
-	TRBV19	-	TRBJ1-1	CASRQPGRMNTEAFF	TGTGCCAGTAGACAGCCGGGGAGAATGAACACTGAAGCTTTCTTT
-	TRBV6-2/TRBV6-3	-	TRBJ1-1	CASSYSYILGNTEAFF	TGTGCCAGCAGTTACTCCTACATCCTAGGGAACACTGAAGCTTTCTTT
-	TRBV28	-	TRBJ1-2	CASSLYEGQDYGYTF	TGTGCCAGCAGTTTGTATGAGGGGCAGGACTATGGCTACACCTTC
-	TRBV9	-	TRBJ1-4	CASSVGRSNEKLFF	TGTGCCAGCAGCGTAGGACGGTCTAATGAAAAACTGTTTTTT
once	TRBV11-1	-	TRBJ2-3	CASGVGDTQYF	TGTGCCAGCGGTGTGGGGGATACGCAGTATTTT
-	TRBV7-9	-	TRBJ1-6	CASSFDPGLRDSPLHF	TGTGCCAGCAGCTTCGACCCGGGTCTGAGGGATTCACCCCTCCACTTT
-	TRBV9	-	TRBJ2-2	CASSVVPGTGELFF	TGTGCCAGCAGCGTAGTACCCGGCACCGGGGAGCTGTTTTTT
-	TRBV7-2	-	TRBJ2-5	CASSLAGFQETQYF	TGTGCCAGCAGCTTAGCAGGGTTCCAAGAGACCCAGTACTTC
once	TRBV28	-	TRBJ1-1	CASREGGGQEAFF	TGTGCCAGCAGGGAGGGTGGGGGCCAAGAAGCTTTCTTT
-	TRBV2	-	TRBJ1-5	CASSEGGTNQPQHF	TGTGCCAGCAGTGAAGGGGGGACCAATCAGCCCCAGCATTTT
-	TRBV28	TRBD1	TRBJ1-5	CASSDPLGQRNQPQHF	TGTGCCAGCAGTGACCCACTGGGACAGAGGAATCAGCCCCAGCATTTT
-	TRBV19	TRBD1	TRBJ2-2	CASSIQIGTGGFDIGELFF	TGTGCCAGTAGTATCCAGATCGGAACAGGGGGATTCGATATCGGGGAGCTGTTTTTT
once	TRBV19	-	TRBJ2-1	CASSSPPGGPGYNEQFF	TGTGCCAGTAGTTCACCTCCCGGGGGTCCGGGCTACAATGAGCAGTTCTTC
-	TRBV28	-	TRBJ1-2	CASSSHAGGNYGYTF	TGTGCCAGCAGTTCTCATGCGGGAGGTAACTATGGCTACACCTTC
-	TRBV4-3	-	TRBJ1-4	CASSQEGGGAEKLFF	TGCGCCAGCAGCCAAGAGGGTGGGGGGGCCGAAAAACTGTTTTTT
-	TRBV7-9	-	TRBJ1-2	CASSLASGYTF	TGTGCCAGCAGCCTCGCTAGTGGCTACACCTTC
-	TRBV7-9	TRBD1	TRBJ2-7	CASSLARTGAEYEQYF	TGTGCCAGCAGCTTGGCAAGGACAGGGGCTGAATACGAGCAGTACTTC
-	TRBV27	TRBD2	TRBJ2-2	CASSLYRVGAGGDSGELFF	TGTGCCAGCAGTCTATACCGGGTGGGGGCGGGAGGAGACAGCGGGGAGCTGTTTTTT
-	TRBV6-5	-	TRBJ1-6	CATRGGGRNSPLHF	TGTGCCACCCGAGGGGGGGGTAGGAATTCACCCCTCCACTTT
-	TRBV3-1/TRBV3-2	-	TRBJ2-4	CASSQPSVGSIQYF	TGTGCCAGCAGCCAACCTTCAGTAGGCAGCATTCAGTACTTC
-	TRBV5-4	-	TRBJ2-3	CASSSSTDTQYF	TGTGCCAGCAGTTCTAGCACAGATACGCAGTATTTT
-	TRBV4-3	-	TRBJ1-2	CASSQEPVQGSGYTF	TGCGCCAGCAGCCAAGAGCCTGTTCAGGGAAGCGGCTACACCTTC
-	TRBV10-2	-	TRBJ1-2	CASYEGAVGVLYGYTF	TGCGCCAGTTATGAGGGCGCCGTCGGAGTTTTATATGGCTACACCTTC
-	TRBV6-5	TRBD2	TRBJ2-5	CASSRTSGGPETQYF	TGTGCCAGCAGTCGGACTAGCGGGGGCCCAGAGACCCAGTACTTC
-	TRBV7-2	TRBD1	TRBJ1-5	CASSLGTAGNQPQHF	TGTGCCAGCAGCCTCGGGACAGCGGGCAATCAGCCCCAGCATTTT
-	TRBV5-1	-	TRBJ1-4	CASSPASGDARYEKLFF	TGCGCCAGCAGCCCAGCCTCCGGGGACGCTAGATATGAAAAACTGTTTTTT
-	TRBV6-5	TRBD2	TRBJ2-5	CASSPPAGTQETQYF	TGTGCCAGCAGTCCGCCAGCGGGGACCCAAGAGACCCAGTACTTC
-	TRBV7-6	-	TRBJ1-1	CASSLGGRGMNTEAFF	TGTGCCAGCAGCTTAGGTGGGCGGGGGATGAACACTGAAGCTTTCTTT
-	TRBV3-1/TRBV3-2	TRBD1	TRBJ1-1	CASKDRLGAEAFF	TGTGCCAGCAAGGACAGGTTAGGCGCTGAAGCTTTCTTT
-	TRBV6-2/TRBV6-3	-	TRBJ1-5	CASSWGNQPQHF	TGTGCCAGCAGTTGGGGCAATCAGCCCCAGCATTTT
-	TRBV6-5	-	TRBJ2-1	CASSYSGTYNEQFF	TGTGCCAGCAGTTACTCGGGGACCTACAATGAGCAGTTCTTC
-	TRBV14	-	TRBJ1-1	CASSQDLGSEAFF	TGTGCCAGCAGCCAAGATCTGGGATCCGAAGCTTTCTTT
-	TRBV19	-	TRBJ1-2	CASSKTGANYGYTF	TGTGCCAGTAGTAAAACAGGAGCCAACTATGGCTACACCTTC
-	TRBV27	TRBD2	TRBJ2-1	CASSLLAGVRNEQFF	TGTGCCAGCAGTCTGCTAGCGGGAGTGAGGAATGAGCAGTTCTTC
-	TRBV7-3	-	TRBJ1-1	CASSLKSGGEAFF	TGTGCCAGCAGCTTAAAATCAGGAGGAGAAGCTTTCTTT
few	TRBV7-9	-	TRBJ1-1	CASSLDPRVSEAFF	TGTGCCAGCAGCTTAGACCCCAGGGTCTCTGAAGCTTTCTTT
-	TRBV5-1	TRBD2	TRBJ2-5	CASSSSGGASQTQYF	TGCGCCAGCAGCTCTAGCGGGGGGGCCAGTCAGACCCAGTACTTC
-	TRBV20-1	-	TRBJ2-2	CSASGGGRTGELFF	TGCAGTGCTAGTGGGGGGGGGCGAACCGGGGAGCTGTTTTTT
-	TRBV28	-	TRBJ1-6	CASSLQGPWNSPLHF	TGTGCCAGCAGTTTACAGGGCCCTTGGAATTCACCCCTCCACTTT
-	TRBV11-2	-	TRBJ1-1	CASSLENGRNTEAFF	TGTGCCAGCAGCTTAGAGAACGGAAGGAACACTGAAGCTTTCTTT
-	TRBV5-4	-	TRBJ2-5	CASSTRTEQETQYF	TGTGCCAGCAGCACAAGGACGGAACAAGAGACCCAGTACTTC
-	TRBV30	TRBD1	TRBJ2-7	CAWDDRGYEQYF	TGTGCCTGGGATGACAGGGGCTACGAGCAGTACTTC
-	TRBV6-6	-	TRBJ2-2	CASSFRGGASTGELFF	TGTGCCAGCAGTTTCCGGGGCGGGGCGTCAACCGGGGAGCTGTTTTTT
-	TRBV4-2	-	TRBJ2-7	CASSTEVAYEQYF	TGTGCCAGCAGCACGGAGGTAGCCTACGAGCAGTACTTC
-	TRBV3-1/TRBV3-2	-	TRBJ2-5	CASSQGRETQYF	TGTGCCAGCAGCCAAGGTCGAGAGACCCAGTACTTC